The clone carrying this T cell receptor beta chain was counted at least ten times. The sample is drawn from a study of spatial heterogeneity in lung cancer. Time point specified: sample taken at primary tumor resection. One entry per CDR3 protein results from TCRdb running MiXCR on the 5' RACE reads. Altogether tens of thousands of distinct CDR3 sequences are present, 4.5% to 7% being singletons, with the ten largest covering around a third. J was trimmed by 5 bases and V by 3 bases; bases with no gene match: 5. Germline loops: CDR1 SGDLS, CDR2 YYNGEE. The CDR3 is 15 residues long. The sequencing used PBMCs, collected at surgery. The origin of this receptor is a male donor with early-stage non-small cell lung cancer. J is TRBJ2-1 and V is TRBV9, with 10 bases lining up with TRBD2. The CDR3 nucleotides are TGTGCCAGCAGCGGAGCGGGAGGGCCCAACAATGAGCAGTTCTTC. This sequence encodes CASSGAGGPNNEQFF.